Below are 30 T cell receptor beta chains sequenced from a single sample in a study of shared clonotypes between healthy human individuals. TCRdb's table, derived via immunoSEQ multiplex PCR, lists solely in-frame clones and lacks some. The sample yields about 1,900,000 clones, roughly 95% seen once. Naive CD8 cells lacked CD45RO and underwent positive selection for CCR7, leaving out terminally differentiated effector memory CD45RA+ cells. The sequenced sample was naive CD8+ T cells sorted from blood. All receptors derive from a man aged 18 to 29 in good health.

V usage is TRBV14 and J usage is TRBJ2-5; 7 nucleotides line up with TRBD1. With 3 bases clipped from V and 0 bases from J, the junction kept 10 bases outside the gene matches. Germline V gene data show CDR1 as SGHDN and CDR2 as FVKESK. The CDR3 totals 17 residues. The CDR3 nucleotides read TGTGCCAGCAGCCAGTTTTGGGACAGAGAAAACCAAGAGACCCAGTACTTC. Translated, it gives CASSQFWDRENQETQYF.

The rearrangement uses TRBV7-8 and TRBJ1-4; D ambiguous. Germline lookup yields CDR1 SGHVS and CDR2 FQNEAQ. This CDR3 contains 17 residues. Trimming took 0 bases from V and 4 from J, leaving 15 bases between them. In DNA form, the CDR3 reads TGTGCCAGCAGCTTAGCATTTACGGGAGCCCATAATGAAAAACTGTTTTTT. Translated: CASSLAFTGAHNEKLFF.

The genes are TRBV6-6 and TRBJ2-7, with D hard to call. The CDR3 sequence is 11 residues long. Germline V gene lookup returns CDR1 MNHNY and CDR2 SVGAGI (reference sequence). V lost 8 bases, J lost 2 bases, and 7 bases lay in between. The CDR3 nucleotides are TGTGCCAGCGCCGGAACCTACGAGCAGTACTTC. It is translated as CASAGTYEQYF.

The rearrangement links TRBV28 to TRBJ2-2; TRBD2 is a possible D gene (6 bases). The V and J ends lost 3 bases and 4 bases respectively, with 18 bases between them. This CDR3 is 17 amino acids long. Per germline, CDR1 MDHEN and CDR2 SYDVKM. The CDR3 spells CASSFAPGLPFTGELFF. The CDR3, as DNA: TGTGCCAGCAGTTTCGCTCCGGGACTCCCTTTCACCGGGGAGCTGTTTTTT.

This chain uses TRBV9 with TRBJ2-7; D is unresolved. Deletions cut 4 bases from V and 0 bases from J, with 8 bases between. Germline lookup yields CDR1 SGDLS and CDR2 YYNGEE. The CDR3 loop spans 13 amino acids. CDR3 amino acids: CASSPIYSYEQYF. CDR3 sequence (DNA): TGTGCCAGCAGCCCCATCTACTCCTACGAGCAGTACTTC.

CDR3 DNA: TGTGCCAGCAGCGACGGGGGGGCAGATACGCAGTATTTT. Protein sequence: CASSDGGADTQYF. V usage is TRBV4-2 and J usage is TRBJ2-3; 8 bases align to TRBD2. This CDR3 contains 13 residues. V trimming: 5 bases; J trimming: 4 bases; junction bases outside the gene matches: 2. Germline V gene lookup returns CDR1 LGHNA and CDR2 YNFKEQ.

This chain joins TRBV6-7 and TRBJ2-1; 9 positions agree with TRBD2. TRBV6-7 is an ORF; its function is uncertain. J gave up 5 bases and V 2 bases, and 10 bases lay outside the gene matches. The CDR3 contains 17 residues. The chain's CDR3 is CASSYEGAGGAHNEQFF. CDR3 nucleotide sequence: TGTGCCAGCAGTTACGAAGGGGCGGGAGGGGCCCACAATGAGCAGTTCTTC.

The rearrangement links TRBV19 to TRBJ2-1, with TRBD2 matching 7 bases. With V trimmed by 4 bases and J by 9 bases, 6 bases remained unmatched. CDR1 and CDR2 (germline): LNHDA, SQIVND (reference sequence). The length of the CDR3 is 13 residues. The CDR3 region has the DNA TGTGCCAGTAGTAGCGGGGGACGGGTTGAGCAGTTCTTC. Amino acids: CASSSGGRVEQFF.

This CDR3 reads CASSAGYNYEQYF. The CDR3 DNA reads as TGTGCCAGTAGTGCAGGGTATAACTACGAGCAGTACTTC. The chain is built from TRBV19 and TRBJ2-7, with D maybe TRBD1 (5 bases). The CDR3 totals 13 residues. Germline V gives CDR1 LNHDA, CDR2 SQIVND (reference sequence). V gave up 5 bases and J gave up 3 bases, with 11 bases separating them.

This clone was seen once. V usage is TRBV6-5 and J usage is TRBJ2-5; 9 bases match TRBD2. There are 15 residues in the CDR3. V lost 5 bases, J lost 5 bases, and 9 bases stayed unmatched. Germline CDR1 and CDR2: MNHEY and SVGAGI. The CDR3 is CASSPGLAPWETQYF. In nucleotides, the CDR3 is TGTGCCAGCAGTCCGGGACTAGCCCCTTGGGAGACCCAGTACTTC.

V gene TRBV5-3 combines with J gene TRBJ2-5; 10 bases map to TRBD1. TRBV5-3 is placed among ORFs of uncertain function. The CDR3 is 14 residues long. V lost 3 bases to trimming and J lost 3 bases; unmatched junction nucleotides: 2. The CDR3 DNA reads as TGTGCCAGAAGCTCAGGGACAGGGGAAGAGACCCAGTACTTC. Its protein product is CARSSGTGEETQYF.

This clone appeared once. The chain recombines TRBV7-8 with TRBJ2-1; D could derive from TRBD1 or TRBD2 (5 bases each). Trimming took off 6 bases at V and 5 bases at J, with 17 bases between the two ends. Germline lookup yields CDR1 SGHVS and CDR2 FQNEAQ. This CDR3 is built from 15 residues. CDR3 protein: CASSFELRGHNEQFF. In nucleotides, the CDR3 is TGTGCCAGCAGTTTCGAACTCCGGGGCCACAATGAGCAGTTCTTC.

This sequence joins TRBV6-1 and TRBJ2-7, with TRBD1 matching 9 bases. The length of the CDR3 is 15 residues. V was pared by 0 bases and J by 5 bases, with 5 bases of the junction left unmatched. Looked up from germline, CDR1 is MNHNS and CDR2 is SASEGT. The CDR3 DNA reads as TGTGCCAGCAGTGAAGCCTTGGACAGGGGTCACGAGCAGTACTTC. It codes for CASSEALDRGHEQYF.

The rearrangement joins TRBV4-1 to TRBJ2-3, with a tentative D call TRBD2 (6 bases). The V end was cut by 0 bases, the J end by 0 bases, with 19 bases between. This CDR3 region has 19 residues. The V gene's germline CDR1 is MGHRA and CDR2 YSYEKL. DNA for the CDR3: TGCGCCAGCAGCCAAGATGAGTGGGGGGAAAGAATTAGCACAGATACGCAGTATTTT. This sequence encodes CASSQDEWGERISTDTQYF.

The chain uses TRBV6-5 and TRBJ1-1; TRBD1 matches at 7 bases. CDR1 and CDR2 (germline): MNHEY, SVGAGI. Trimming took 5 bases from V and 5 from J; bases not matched to a gene: 11. This CDR3 region has 15 residues. The CDR3 DNA sequence: TGTGCCAGCAGTCCCTCGACAGGGTGGATGACTGAAGCTTTCTTT. This codes for CASSPSTGWMTEAFF.

The chain uses TRBV5-8 and TRBJ2-5; D is ambiguous. The CDR3 is 13 amino acids. CDR1 SGHTS and CDR2 YDEGEE come from the germline V gene. The ends were cut back, 2 bases at V and 0 bases at J, with 5 bases in the middle. CDR3 region: CASSFRDQETQYF. The CDR3 DNA reads as TGTGCCAGCAGCTTCCGGGACCAAGAGACCCAGTACTTC.

The CDR3 is CASSPPTGYYEQYF. CDR3 nucleotide sequence: TGCGCCAGCAGCCCGCCGACAGGCTACTACGAGCAGTACTTC. The J gene is TRBJ2-7, the V gene TRBV4-1, with D possibly TRBD1 on 6 matching bases. CDR3 size: 14 residues. Between the trimmed V and J ends, which lost 4 bases and 3 bases, there was a span of 13 bases. From germline, CDR1 is MGHRA and CDR2 YSYEKL.

The genes are TRBV5-6 and TRBJ2-7, with a tentative D call TRBD2 (6 bases). The CDR3 is 14 amino acids. The germline gives CDR1 SGHDT, CDR2 YYEEEE. V lost 2 bases and J 6 bases, leaving 15 bases between the germline ends. The CDR3, as DNA: TGTGCCAGCAGCTTAGAACTGGGACTTCGCGAGCAGTACTTC. This codes for CASSLELGLREQYF.

The chain links TRBV4-1 to TRBJ2-1; D remains ambiguous. Per germline, CDR1 MGHRA and CDR2 YSYEKL. V lost 4 bases and J 8 bases, leaving 12 bases between the germline ends. This CDR3 contains 13 residues. In DNA, the CDR3 is TGCGCCAGCAGCCGAACCTATGCTGATGAGCAGTTCTTC. This sequence encodes CASSRTYADEQFF.

About this clone itself: Other DNA variants within this sample encode the same CDR3. The chain joins TRBV6-5 to TRBJ1-5, with 11 bases aligning to TRBD1. Germline-derived CDR1 and CDR2 are MNHEY and SVGAGI. V was clipped by 4 bases and J by 1 base; unmatched bases: 3. This CDR3 has 16 residues. The CDR3 nucleotides read TGTGCCAGCAGTTCGGGACAGGGGGTGAGCAATCAGCCCCAGCATTTT. It codes for CASSSGQGVSNQPQHF.

The chain links TRBV10-3 to TRBJ1-5, with a weak D call TRBD1 (6 bases). Per the germline V gene, CDR1 is ENHRY and CDR2 is SYGVKD. The CDR3 spans 17 residues. The V end lost 3 bases, the J end lost 0 bases, and 15 bases lay between the germline ends. The CDR3 nucleotides are TGTGCCATCAGTGACCCAGACAGGACTAATAGCAATCAGCCCCAGCATTTT. Its translation: CAISDPDRTNSNQPQHF.

The chain combines TRBV6-5 with TRBJ1-4; the match to TRBD1 covers 7 bases. Germline CDR1 is MNHEY and CDR2 is SVGAGI. The CDR3 covers 15 residues. After removal of 1 base from V and 8 bases from J, the junction contained 7 bases not matched to a gene. For the CDR3, the DNA is TGTGCCAGCAGTTACTTCGACAGGGTAGAGGAAAAACTGTTTTTT. Its protein is CASSYFDRVEEKLFF.

J is TRBJ2-1 and V is TRBV5-4; TRBD2 agrees at 14 bases. The germline V gene encodes CDR1 SGHNT and CDR2 YYREEE (reference sequence). Trimming at V came to 2 bases and at J to 9 bases, leaving 4 bases not matched to a gene. This CDR3 is 15 amino acids long. CDR3 sequence: CASSFGTSGSTEQFF. CDR3 in DNA: TGTGCCAGCAGCTTTGGGACTAGCGGGAGTACTGAGCAGTTCTTC.

The chain uses TRBV2 and TRBJ1-2; a possible D gene is TRBD1 (5 bases). The CDR3 is 12 residues long. Trimming cost V 3 bases and J 6 bases, with 8 bases left between them. The germline V gene has CDR1 SNHLY and CDR2 FYNNEI. The CDR3 DNA sequence: TGTGCCAGCAGTGACGACAGTCATGGCTACACCTTC. It translates to CASSDDSHGYTF.

The rearrangement joins TRBV7-2 to TRBJ2-7; the D gene is possibly TRBD2 (5 bases). Deletions cut 4 bases from V and 4 bases from J, with 14 bases between. The CDR3 sequence is 14 residues long. Germline CDR1 and CDR2: SGHTA and FQGNSA. CDR3 residues: CASSSPLRVYEQYF. For the CDR3, the DNA is TGTGCCAGCAGCTCCCCATTGCGGGTGTACGAGCAGTACTTC.

The rearrangement links TRBV9 to TRBJ1-5; D call uncertain. The CDR3 is 15 amino acids. Germline CDR1 reads SGDLS; CDR2 reads YYNGEE. Trimming pared 1 base from V and 2 bases from J, leaving 10 bases between. The DNA for the CDR3 is TGTGCCAGCAGCGTAAGCCCTACGGGCAATCAGCCCCAGCATTTT. It is translated as CASSVSPTGNQPQHF.

The chain combines TRBV4-1 with TRBJ2-3; 9 bases are shared with TRBD1. CDR3 size: 14 residues. The germline gives CDR1 MGHRA, CDR2 YSYEKL. Unmatched junction bases numbered 5, after V lost 4 bases and J lost 6 bases. The chain's CDR3 is CASSLRDRADTQYF. The CDR3, as DNA: TGCGCCAGCAGCCTCCGGGACAGGGCTGATACGCAGTATTTT.

V usage is TRBV27 and J usage is TRBJ2-7, with D possibly being TRBD2 (5 bases). The germline CDR1 and CDR2 sequences are MNHEY and SMNVEV (reference sequence). The CDR3 loop spans 14 amino acids. Deletions cut 4 bases from V and 0 bases from J, with 10 bases between. The CDR3 sequence: CASSSEDGSYEQYF. CDR3 in DNA: TGTGCCAGCAGTTCGGAGGACGGCTCCTACGAGCAGTACTTC.

Notes on this clone: A read error may produce the germline difference seen at one junction end. The genes are TRBV7-9 and TRBJ2-7; D is ambiguous. CDR3 length equals 10 residues. The germline V gene has CDR1 SEHNR and CDR2 FQNEAQ (reference sequence). The CDR3 here is CASSPHALLF. CDR3 bases: TGTGCCAGCAGCCCCCACGCCCTGCTCTTC.

Comments on this clone: Other DNA sequences of this sample code for an identical CDR3. J is TRBJ1-1 and V is TRBV27, with TRBD1 as a possible D gene (6 bases). This CDR3 spans 14 amino acids. From germline, CDR1 is MNHEY and CDR2 SMNVEV (reference sequence). The ends were cut back, 3 bases at V and 2 bases at J, with 10 bases in the middle. The CDR3 spells CASSFAGANTEAFF. The CDR3 DNA sequence: TGTGCCAGCAGTTTTGCAGGGGCTAACACTGAAGCTTTCTTT.